This section outlines one T cell receptor (beta chain) sequence together with its context. This entry is derived from a study of blood T cell repertoires in COVID-19. Whole-study context: Sources were T cells, B-cell-depleted T cells, or PBMCs; the material itself was cDNA or gDNA.

J gave up 2 bases and V 4 bases, and 13 bases lay outside the gene matches. The CDR3 totals 17 residues. The germline gives CDR1 SNHLY, CDR2 FYNNEI. Assay used: immunoSEQ multiplex PCR; TCRdb lists only in-frame clones, some missing. The sample consists of over 200,000 clones, 65% to 90% of them appearing once. The clonotype originates from a man between 18 and 35 years old who had recovered from COVID-19. Specimen: PBMCs or T cells enriched from blood (not recorded which). This chain joins TRBV2 and TRBJ1-2, with 7 positions matching TRBD1. CDR3 loop: CASSGDRANSPNYGYTF. The DNA of the CDR3 is TGTGCCAGCAGTGGTGACAGGGCCAACTCCCCAAACTATGGCTACACCTTC.